This T cell receptor beta chain was documented in a study of blood T cell repertoires in COVID-19. With 3 bases removed from V and 2 bases from J, the gap between germline ends came to 12 bases. Germline V lookup: CDR1 LGHNA, CDR2 YSLEER. CDR3 length: 15 amino acids. Sequencing was performed with immunoSEQ multiplex PCR; in TCRdb, only in-frame clones are kept and a portion is missing. The sample consists of roughly 150,000 clones, more than 60% of them appearing once. The sample was peripheral blood. The V call is TRBV4-3, the J call TRBJ2-3; D may be TRBD1 (5 bases). The source is a man aged 60-69 years with acute or convalescent COVID-19. The CDR3 nucleotides read TGCGCCAGCAGCCAGCAACAGGTGAACACAGATACGCAGTATTTT. Translation gives CASSQQQVNTDTQYF.